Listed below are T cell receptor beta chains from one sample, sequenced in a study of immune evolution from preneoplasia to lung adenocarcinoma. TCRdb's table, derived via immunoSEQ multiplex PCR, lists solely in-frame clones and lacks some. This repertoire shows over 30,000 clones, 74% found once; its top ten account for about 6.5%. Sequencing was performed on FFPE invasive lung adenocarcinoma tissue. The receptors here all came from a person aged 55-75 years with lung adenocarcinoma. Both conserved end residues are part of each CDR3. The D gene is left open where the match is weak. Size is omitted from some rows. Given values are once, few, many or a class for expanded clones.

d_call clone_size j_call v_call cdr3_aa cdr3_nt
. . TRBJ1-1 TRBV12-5 CASAITRAFF TGTGCTAGTGCGATTACAAGGGCTTTCTTT
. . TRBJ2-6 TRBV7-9 CASSLNYLGSGSGANVLTF TGTGCCAGCAGCTTAAACTATCTGGGATCGGGGTCTGGGGCCAACGTCCTGACTTTC
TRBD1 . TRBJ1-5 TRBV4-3 CASSQGQGNQPQHF TGCGCCAGCAGCCAAGGACAGGGGAATCAGCCCCAGCATTTT
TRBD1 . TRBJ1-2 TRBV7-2 CASSPGGTGNYGYTF TGTGCCAGCAGCCCCGGCGGGACAGGGAACTATGGCTACACCTTC
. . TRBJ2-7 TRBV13 CASSLQGEQYF TGTGCCAGCAGCCTTCAGGGCGAGCAGTACTTC
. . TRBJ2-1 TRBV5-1 CASSILPGDYNEQFF TGCGCCAGCAGCATTCTTCCCGGGGACTACAATGAGCAGTTCTTC
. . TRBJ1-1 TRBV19 CASSIVQNLAASNTEAFF TGTGCCAGTAGTATAGTGCAGAACTTGGCGGCCTCGAACACTGAAGCTTTCTTT
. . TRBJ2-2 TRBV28 CASILTGGGELFF TGTGCCAGCATCCTGACAGGTGGGGGGGAGCTGTTTTTT
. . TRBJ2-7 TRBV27 CASSLGPNPSYEQYF TGTGCCAGCAGTTTAGGTCCCAACCCATCCTACGAGCAGTACTTC
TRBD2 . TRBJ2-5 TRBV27 CASSLALAGGPATQYF TGTGCCAGCAGTCTCGCACTAGCGGGAGGGCCAGCGACCCAGTACTTC
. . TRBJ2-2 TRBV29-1 CSVQGNGELFF TGCAGCGTGCAGGGGAACGGGGAGCTGTTTTTT
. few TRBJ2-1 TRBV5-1 CASSLQELYNEQFF TGCGCCAGCAGCTTGCAGGAGCTCTACAATGAGCAGTTCTTC
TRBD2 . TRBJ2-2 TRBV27 CASGPRLAGGENTGELFF TGTGCCAGCGGCCCCCGACTAGCGGGAGGAGAGAACACCGGGGAGCTGTTTTTT
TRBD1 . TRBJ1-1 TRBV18 CASSRDRDTEAFF TGTGCCAGCTCCAGAGACAGGGACACTGAAGCTTTCTTT
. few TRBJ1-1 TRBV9 CASSVIGGQAFF TGTGCCAGCAGCGTAATCGGGGGGCAAGCTTTCTTT
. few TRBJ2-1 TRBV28 CASTPPLGMSYNEQFF TGTGCCAGCACCCCTCCGTTGGGAATGTCCTACAATGAGCAGTTCTTC
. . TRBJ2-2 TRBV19 CASRAGQTNTGELFF TGTGCCAGTAGAGCGGGACAGACCAACACCGGGGAGCTGTTTTTT
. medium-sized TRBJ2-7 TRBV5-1 CASSFMGQRSYEQYF TGCGCCAGCAGCTTTATGGGACAACGATCCTACGAGCAGTACTTC
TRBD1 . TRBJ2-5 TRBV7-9 CASSFQTGGRETQYF TGTGCCAGCAGCTTCCAGACAGGGGGTAGGGAGACCCAGTACTTC
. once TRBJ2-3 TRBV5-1 CASSLATSTDTQYF TGCGCCAGCAGCTTGGCCACCAGCACAGATACGCAGTATTTT
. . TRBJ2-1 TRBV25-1 CASSEYGVEGWGSEQFF TGTGCCAGCAGTGAATATGGCGTGGAGGGTTGGGGTAGTGAGCAGTTCTTC
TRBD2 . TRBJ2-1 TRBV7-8 CASSFRPGLAETEQFF TGTGCCAGCAGCTTCCGTCCGGGACTAGCGGAGACCGAGCAGTTCTTC
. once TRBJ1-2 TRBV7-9 CASGGASYGYTF TGTGCCAGTGGTGGGGCGTCCTATGGCTACACCTTC
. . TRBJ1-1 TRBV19 CASSRTANTEAFF TGTGCCAGTAGCCGGACAGCTAACACTGAAGCTTTCTTT
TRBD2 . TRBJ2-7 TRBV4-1 CASSQVTIAGMSYEQYF TGCGCCAGCAGCCAAGTAACCATAGCGGGAATGTCCTACGAGCAGTACTTC
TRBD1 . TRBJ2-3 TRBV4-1 CASSQVAFGTGGSDTQYF TGCGCCAGCAGCCAAGTGGCTTTTGGGACAGGGGGTTCAGATACGCAGTATTTT
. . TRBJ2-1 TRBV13 CASSYGTTSRFF TGTGCCAGCAGCTACGGGACCACTAGTCGGTTCTTC
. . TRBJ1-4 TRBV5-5 CASSAYTGGTNEKLFF TGTGCCAGCAGCGCATATACGGGGGGAACTAATGAAAAACTGTTTTTT
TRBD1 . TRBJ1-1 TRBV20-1 CSATTGAAAFF TGCAGTGCTACTACAGGGGCCGCAGCCTTCTTT
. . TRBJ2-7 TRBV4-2 CASSQADVTDYEQYF TGTGCCAGCAGCCAAGCGGATGTGACCGACTACGAGCAGTACTTC
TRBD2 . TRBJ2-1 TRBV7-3 CASSYGPSGVDEQFF TGTGCCAGCAGCTACGGCCCTAGCGGGGTCGATGAGCAGTTCTTC
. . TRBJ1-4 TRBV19 CASSRVGEKLFF TGTGCCAGTAGCAGGGTGGGTGAAAAACTGTTTTTT
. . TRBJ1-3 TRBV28 CASSFLSGNTIYF TGTGCCAGCAGTTTCCTCTCTGGAAACACCATATATTTT
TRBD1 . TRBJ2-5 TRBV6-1 CASSDGTEQETQYF TGTGCCAGCAGTGACGGGACAGAACAAGAGACCCAGTACTTC
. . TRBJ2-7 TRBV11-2 CASSSVRGYEQYF TGTGCCAGCAGCTCTGTTCGGGGCTACGAGCAGTACTTC
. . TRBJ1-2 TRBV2 CASSAEGNYGYTF TGTGCCAGCAGTGCCGAGGGAAACTATGGCTACACCTTC
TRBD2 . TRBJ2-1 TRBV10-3 CAISSGSPGEQFF TGTGCCATTTCTAGCGGGAGCCCGGGTGAGCAGTTCTTC
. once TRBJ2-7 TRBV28 CASSSSGRLYEQYF TGTGCCAGCAGTTCCAGCGGAAGGTTGTACGAGCAGTACTTC
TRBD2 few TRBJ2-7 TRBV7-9 CASSAGDRPYEQYF TGTGCCAGCAGCGCGGGGGACCGACCCTACGAGCAGTACTTC
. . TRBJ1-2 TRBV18 CASSPRSDSNYGYTF TGTGCCAGCTCACCAAGGTCCGATTCTAACTATGGCTACACCTTC
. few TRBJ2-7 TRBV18 CASSPRGKFGEQYF TGTGCCAGCTCACCGAGGGGGAAGTTCGGCGAGCAGTACTTC
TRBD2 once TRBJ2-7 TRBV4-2 CASSQGASGSYEQYF TGTGCCAGCAGCCAAGGGGCTAGCGGCTCCTACGAGCAGTACTTC
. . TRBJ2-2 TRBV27 CASSLSEGDPSYTGELFF TGTGCCAGCAGTTTATCTGAGGGTGACCCTAGCTACACCGGGGAGCTGTTTTTT
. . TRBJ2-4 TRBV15 CATSRDVGANIQYF TGTGCCACCAGCAGAGATGTGGGCGCGAACATTCAGTACTTC
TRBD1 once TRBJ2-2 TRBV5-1 CASSQSDRADTRELFF TGCGCCAGCAGCCAATCGGACAGGGCGGATACTAGGGAGCTGTTTTTT
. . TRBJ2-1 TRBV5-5 CASSLAAQGYNEQFF TGTGCCAGCAGCTTGGCGGCACAGGGATACAATGAGCAGTTCTTC
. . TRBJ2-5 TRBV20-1 CSATNQETQYF TGCAGTGCTACCAACCAAGAGACCCAGTACTTC
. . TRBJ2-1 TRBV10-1 CASSEASKSYNEQFF TGCGCCAGCAGTGAGGCTAGCAAAAGTTACAATGAGCAGTTCTTC
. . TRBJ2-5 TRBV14 CASNFIGGRGGKTQYF TGTGCCAGCAACTTCATTGGCGGCAGGGGGGGAAAGACCCAGTACTTC
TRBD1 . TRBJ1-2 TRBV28 CASSLSDRKEGYTF TGTGCCAGCAGTTTATCGGACAGGAAGGAAGGCTACACCTTC